These 4 T cell receptor beta chains came from one sample sequenced in a study of blood T cell repertoires in COVID-19. The data were produced by immunoSEQ multiplex PCR, yet TCRdb's version contains in-frame clones alone and is incomplete. The sample records around 46,000 clones, about 88% being singletons. The source material was peripheral blood. All receptors come from a man aged 40-49 years with active COVID-19.

The CDR3 coding sequence is TGTGCCAGCAGCCCCTCCAGGGGGCGTGAGACCCAGTACTTC. Translated: CASSPSRGRETQYF. This chain uses TRBV3-1 (or the pseudogene TRBV3-2) with TRBJ2-5, with TRBD1 matching over 8 bases. This CDR3 comprises 14 residues. Unmatched junction bases numbered 6, after V lost 4 bases and J lost 5 bases. Germline-derived CDR1 and CDR2 are LGHDT and YNNKEL (reference sequence).

V is TRBV27 and J is TRBJ1-5; maybe TRBD1 (5 bases). Trimming left V 2 bases short and J 7 bases short, with 9 bases between. The CDR3 spans 13 residues. Germline values: CDR1 MNHEY, CDR2 SMNVEV (reference sequence). Here the CDR3 reads CASSLGGDQPQHF. The CDR3 DNA reads TGTGCCAGCAGTTTAGGGGGGGACCAGCCCCAGCATTTT.

The V and J genes are TRBV5-1 and TRBJ1-1; 8 positions agree with TRBD1. There are 16 residues in the CDR3. Per germline, CDR1 SGHRS and CDR2 YFSETQ. The J segment lost 2 bases and the V segment lost 4 bases, leaving 10 bases of the junction unmatched. The CDR3 region has the DNA TGCGCCAGCAGCCCGCCCCTCGGACAGGGAAACACTGAAGCTTTCTTT. Its protein product is CASSPPLGQGNTEAFF.

This sequence joins TRBV7-2 and TRBJ2-3, with 13 positions matching TRBD2. The germline V gene has CDR1 SGHTA and CDR2 FQGNSA. The CDR3 runs to 15 residues. V shed 5 bases and J 5 bases; nucleotides not matched to a gene: 4. Here the CDR3 DNA reads TGTGCCAGCAGCCCCACTAGCGGGAGGGGAGATACGCAGTATTTT. Its translation: CASSPTSGRGDTQYF.